A single sample gave rise to the 29 T cell receptor beta chains below, sequenced in a study of neoadjuvant anti-PD-1 for oral cavity cancer. Sequenced by immunoSEQ multiplex PCR; TCRdb stores in-frame clones only, minus some. Seen here are about 79,000 clones, about 86% observed once, and the top ten hold less than 4%. The input for sequencing was PBMCs, taken before nivolumab (anti-PD-1) treatment. The receptors here all came from a person aged 35-80 years with oral cavity squamous cell carcinoma.

This rearrangement joins TRBV27 to TRBJ2-1; D is uncertain. The germline V gene has CDR1 MNHEY and CDR2 SMNVEV (reference sequence). The germline V and J ends were trimmed by 1 base and 0 bases, with 19 bases remaining between them. The CDR3 spans 19 residues. CDR3 amino acids: CASSLWSLPRPNSYNEQFF. CDR3 coding DNA: TGTGCCAGCAGTTTATGGTCCCTCCCCCGGCCCAACTCCTACAATGAGCAGTTCTTC.

Here the CDR3 reads CASSLGNGGYEQYF. In nucleotides, the CDR3 is TGTGCCAGCAGCTTAGGAAACGGGGGATACGAGCAGTACTTC. J is TRBJ2-7 and V is TRBV11-2, with D perhaps TRBD2 (6 bases). CDR3 size: 14 residues. Germline-derived CDR1 and CDR2 are SGHAT and FQNNGV. Trimming removed 1 base from V and 4 bases from J, with 11 bases in between.

This rearrangement joins TRBV12-5 to TRBJ2-2; 7 positions match TRBD2. The CDR3 runs 16 residues. CDR1 is LGHNT and CDR2 is FRNRAP in the germline V gene. V lost 6 bases, J lost 1 base, and 8 bases stayed unmatched. CDR3: CASGTGTTVNTGELFF. In DNA form, the CDR3 reads TGTGCTAGTGGCACGGGGACTACCGTGAACACCGGGGAGCTGTTTTTT.

The rearrangement uses TRBV5-1 and TRBJ2-7; TRBD2 might be the D (6 bases). The CDR3 extends over 14 amino acids. Trimming removed 5 bases at V and 0 bases at J, with 12 bases between. CDR1 is SGHRS and CDR2 is YFSETQ in the germline V gene. The CDR3 here is CASSIAASSYEQYF. The CDR3 nucleotides read TGCGCCAGCAGTATAGCGGCCAGCTCCTACGAGCAGTACTTC.

The chain joins TRBV15 to TRBJ1-1, with unresolved D. Trimming stripped 4 bases from V and 0 bases from J, with 15 bases between. CDR3 length: 16 residues. Germline V gives CDR1 LNHNV, CDR2 YYDKDF (reference sequence). CDR3 region: CATSKATLRVNTEAFF. The CDR3, as DNA: TGTGCCACCAGCAAGGCCACCCTTAGAGTGAACACTGAAGCTTTCTTT.

V and J are TRBV5-1 and TRBJ2-5; D is undetermined. The V gene's germline CDR1 is SGHRS and CDR2 YFSETQ. The germline V and J ends were trimmed by 1 base and 5 bases, with 12 bases remaining between them. This CDR3 comprises 14 residues. CDR3 in amino acids: CASSLNGVPETQYF. CDR3 in DNA: TGCGCCAGCAGCTTGAATGGGGTCCCGGAGACCCAGTACTTC.

The J gene is TRBJ1-4, the V gene TRBV30, with D possibly being TRBD1 (5 bases). From germline, CDR1 is GTSNPN and CDR2 SVGIG (reference sequence). This CDR3 spans 16 amino acids. V was cut by 2 bases and J by 7 bases, with 20 bases left in between. CDR3 in amino acids: CAWSSVGVSSTEKLFF. The DNA of the CDR3 is TGTGCCTGGAGTTCTGTAGGGGTATCGTCGACTGAAAAACTGTTTTTT.

The chain couples TRBV9 to TRBJ2-2; maybe TRBD1 (5 bases). V was shortened by 1 base and J by 4 bases, with 14 bases between the two germline ends. The CDR3 contains 16 residues. CDR1 and CDR2 (germline): SGDLS, YYNGEE. The CDR3 DNA follows: TGTGCCAGCAGCGTAACTGGGCAGGGCACCACCGGGGAGCTGTTTTTT. This codes for CASSVTGQGTTGELFF.

The rearrangement links TRBV7-9 to TRBJ1-3; maybe TRBD1 (6 bases). The CDR3 runs 15 residues. V dropped 8 bases and J dropped 1 base, with 15 bases sitting between them. Germline CDR1 SEHNR, CDR2 FQNEAQ (reference sequence). The CDR3 spells CASGRTAISGNTIYF. CDR3 coding DNA: TGTGCCAGCGGTCGGACAGCAATTTCTGGAAACACCATATATTTT.

This chain links TRBV19 with TRBJ2-7, with D possibly matching TRBD1 (5 bases). Looked up from germline, CDR1 is LNHDA and CDR2 is SQIVND (reference sequence). V was cut by 0 bases and J by 1 base, with 19 bases left in between. This CDR3 has 18 amino acids. In DNA, the CDR3 is TGTGCCAGTAGTATAGATCTTCTTTTGACAGTCCCTTCCTACGAGCAGTACTTC. This gives the protein CASSIDLLLTVPSYEQYF.

This chain links TRBV9 with TRBJ1-2; D is uncertain. CDR3 size: 13 residues. Deletions cut 8 bases from V and 5 bases from J, with 16 bases between. Germline lookup yields CDR1 SGDLS and CDR2 YYNGEE. The CDR3 region is CARGGRQSYGYTF. In nucleotides, the CDR3 is TGTGCCAGAGGCGGCAGGCAGTCTTATGGCTACACCTTC.

The V and J genes are TRBV7-9 and TRBJ2-7; possibly TRBD2 for D (5 bases). The CDR3 sequence is 13 residues long. CDR1 and CDR2 (germline): SEHNR, FQNEAQ (reference sequence). V shed 2 bases and J shed 5 bases, with 10 bases lying between them. The CDR3 DNA sequence: TGTGCCAGCAGCTTAATGGAGGTTCACGAGCAGTACTTC. The encoded protein is CASSLMEVHEQYF.

The chain is built from TRBV7-9 and TRBJ1-3; D perhaps matches TRBD1 (6 bases). Per the germline V gene, CDR1 is SEHNR and CDR2 is FQNEAQ (reference sequence). The V end lost 5 bases, the J end lost 4 bases, and 15 bases lay between the germline ends. The length of the CDR3 is 15 residues. This CDR3 reads CASSPGGGSGNTIYF. The CDR3, as DNA: TGTGCCAGCAGCCCAGGAGGGGGGTCAGGAAACACCATATATTTT.

The rearrangement joins TRBV7-8 to TRBJ2-3; 9 bases fit TRBD1. The CDR3 loop spans 15 amino acids. Trimming removed 5 bases from V and 2 bases from J; junction bases left unmatched: 5. Germline values: CDR1 SGHVS, CDR2 FQNEAQ. CDR3 nucleotide sequence: TGTGCCAGCAGCAAACAGGGGGCCCACACAGATACGCAGTATTTT. Its protein product is CASSKQGAHTDTQYF.

The chain carries TRBV6-1 and TRBJ1-1; possible D gene TRBD1, 6 bases. The germline V gene has CDR1 MNHNS and CDR2 SASEGT. The length of the CDR3 is 11 residues. The ends were cut back, 7 bases at V and 7 bases at J, with 10 bases in the middle. CDR3 in amino acids: CASNGQLEAFF. The DNA of the CDR3 is TGTGCCAGCAACGGACAGCTTGAAGCTTTCTTT.

The V call is TRBV21-1, the J call TRBJ2-7; the table's D gene call, TRBD2, was not cross checked with the DNA. TRBV21-1 is annotated as a pseudogene. The CDR3 length is 13 residues. The CDR3 nucleotides read TGTGCCAGCAGCAACCGGGGAGGGTCCGAGCAGTACTTC. This sequence encodes CASSNRGGSEQYF.

This chain uses TRBV18 with TRBJ2-2, with D unclear. CDR1 KGHSH and CDR2 LQKENI come from the germline V gene. V lost 6 bases and J 8 bases, leaving 13 bases between the germline ends. The CDR3 loop spans 13 amino acids. The CDR3 region has the DNA TGTGCCAGCTCCGCGATGGTCTTAGGGGAGCTGTTTTTT. Residues: CASSAMVLGELFF.

This chain uses TRBV6-5 with TRBJ1-2, with 9 bases matching TRBD1. The V and J ends lost 0 bases and 6 bases, in that order; junction bases with no gene match: 5. There are 15 residues in the CDR3. Germline lookup yields CDR1 MNHEY and CDR2 SVGAGI. The CDR3 protein is CASSYSGQGVHGYTF. The CDR3 DNA is TGTGCCAGCAGTTACTCGGGACAGGGTGTTCATGGCTACACCTTC.

The V gene is TRBV2, the J gene TRBJ1-4; no reliable D call. This CDR3 spans 14 amino acids. Trimming cost V 8 bases and J 0 bases, with 10 bases left between them. Germline loops: CDR1 SNHLY, CDR2 FYNNEI. In DNA form, the CDR3 reads TGTGCCAGCGCCGGGTCGTCAACTAATGAAAAACTGTTTTTT. Encoded protein: CASAGSSTNEKLFF.

J is TRBJ1-3 and V is TRBV6-6; no definite D call. The CDR3 sequence is 12 residues long. CDR1 MNHNY and CDR2 SVGAGI come from the germline V gene (reference sequence). The germline V and J ends were trimmed by 7 bases and 4 bases, with 8 bases remaining between them. This CDR3 reads CASKEPGNTIYF. DNA for the CDR3: TGTGCCAGCAAGGAGCCAGGAAACACCATATATTTT.

As to this clone: Germline and junction disagree at one end, which may indicate a read error. The chain links TRBV7-9 to TRBJ1-6; D remains ambiguous. CDR1 is SEHNR, CDR2 FQNEAQ, per germline (reference sequence). The CDR3 runs to 15 residues. CDR3 sequence: CASSIAGGANSPLHF. The CDR3 DNA is TGTGCCAGCAGCATAGCGGGCGGTGCTAATTCACCCCTCCACTTT.

The chain has TRBV9 and TRBJ2-1; 9 bases are a match to TRBD2. The CDR3 totals 15 residues. The germline V gene has CDR1 SGDLS and CDR2 YYNGEE. The junction had 8 bases not matched to a gene; V was cut back by 0 bases and J by 10 bases. CDR3 protein: CASSVEGGLAGEQFF. CDR3 nucleotide sequence: TGTGCCAGCAGCGTAGAAGGGGGTCTAGCGGGAGAGCAGTTCTTC.

Note on this clone: An end of the junction does not agree with germline; a read error may underlie this. V usage is TRBV6-1 and J usage is TRBJ2-4, with 10 bases that match TRBD2. Per germline, CDR1 MNHNS and CDR2 SASEGT. The CDR3 is 14 residues long. The CDR3 region has the DNA TGTGCCAGCATCGAAGGGGGAGCGGGAGGGCCACCTGTCTTC. Its translation is CASIEGGAGGPPVF.

This chain uses TRBV2 with TRBJ1-3; 7 bases agree with TRBD1. The CDR3 has 17 residues. The ends lost 5 bases at V and 0 bases at J; junction bases unmatched: 10. Per the germline V gene, CDR1 is SNHLY and CDR2 is FYNNEI. In DNA form, the CDR3 reads TGTGCCAGCAGTACGGGACAGCGGCCGATCTCTGGAAACACCATATATTTT. Amino acid sequence: CASSTGQRPISGNTIYF.

The genes are TRBV7-2 and TRBJ1-2, with 11 bases identical to TRBD1. The CDR3 runs to 16 residues. Trimming took 0 bases from V and 3 from J; bases not matched to a gene: 3. Germline V gene sequence: CDR1 SGHTA, CDR2 FQGNSA. The CDR3 DNA follows: TGTGCCAGCAGCTTAGCAGGGACAGGGGGTCACTATGGCTACACCTTC. It specifies CASSLAGTGGHYGYTF.

The chain is built from TRBV7-9 and TRBJ2-5; TRBD1 aligns across 9 bases. The CDR3 totals 16 residues. Germline-derived CDR1 and CDR2 are SEHNR and FQNEAQ (reference sequence). The junction had 11 bases not matched to a gene; V was cut back by 5 bases and J by 4 bases. This CDR3 reads CASSRLGTGQGETQYF. CDR3 nucleotides: TGTGCCAGCAGCCGACTCGGGACAGGGCAAGGAGAGACCCAGTACTTC.

This chain links TRBV4-1 with TRBJ1-1; D call uncertain. Trimming stripped 2 bases from V and 4 bases from J, with 11 bases between. CDR3 length: 14 residues. Germline assignment: CDR1 MGHRA and CDR2 YSYEKL. The CDR3 DNA reads as TGCGCCAGCAGCCAATCTGGTTTCCGCACTGAAGCTTTCTTT. Amino acid sequence: CASSQSGFRTEAFF.

The chain recombines TRBV6-1 with TRBJ2-1; D not resolved. Germline V CDR1 and CDR2: MNHNS, SASEGT. CDR3 length: 15 amino acids. V was cut by 2 bases and J by 6 bases, with 14 bases left in between. The CDR3 loop reads CASSEWLGVSNEQFF. In DNA form, the CDR3 reads TGTGCCAGCAGTGAATGGTTGGGCGTTAGCAATGAGCAGTTCTTC.

The rearrangement joins TRBV2 to TRBJ2-5, with no clear D. This CDR3 has 15 residues. With 4 bases removed from V and 1 base from J, the gap between germline ends came to 13 bases. The germline CDR1 and CDR2 sequences are SNHLY and FYNNEI. CDR3 loop: CASSGPGVFQETQYF. The CDR3 DNA reads as TGTGCCAGCAGTGGGCCTGGGGTCTTCCAAGAGACCCAGTACTTC.